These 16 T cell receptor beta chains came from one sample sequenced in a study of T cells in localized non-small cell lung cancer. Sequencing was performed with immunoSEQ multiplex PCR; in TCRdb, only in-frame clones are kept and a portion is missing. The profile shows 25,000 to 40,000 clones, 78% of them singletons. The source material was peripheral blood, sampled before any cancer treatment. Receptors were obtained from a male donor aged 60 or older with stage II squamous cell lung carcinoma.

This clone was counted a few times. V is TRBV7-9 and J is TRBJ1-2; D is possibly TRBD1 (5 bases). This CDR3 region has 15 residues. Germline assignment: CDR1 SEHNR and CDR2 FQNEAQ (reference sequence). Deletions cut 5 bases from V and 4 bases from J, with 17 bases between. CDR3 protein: CASSPGRNPLYGYTF. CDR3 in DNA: TGTGCCAGCAGCCCGGGACGGAATCCCCTCTATGGCTACACCTTC.

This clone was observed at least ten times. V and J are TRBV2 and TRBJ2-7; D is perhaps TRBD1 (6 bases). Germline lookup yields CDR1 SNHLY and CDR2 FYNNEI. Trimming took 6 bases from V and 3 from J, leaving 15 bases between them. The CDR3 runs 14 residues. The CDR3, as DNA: TGTGCCAGCAGGGGACGGGACACACACTACGAGCAGTACTTC. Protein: CASRGRDTHYEQYF.

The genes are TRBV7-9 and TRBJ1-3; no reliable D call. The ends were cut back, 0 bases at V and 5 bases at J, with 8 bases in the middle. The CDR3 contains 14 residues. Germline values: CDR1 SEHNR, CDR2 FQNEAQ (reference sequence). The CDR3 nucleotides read TGTGCCAGCAGCTTAGCGTATAATCGAAACACCATATATTTT. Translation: CASSLAYNRNTIYF.

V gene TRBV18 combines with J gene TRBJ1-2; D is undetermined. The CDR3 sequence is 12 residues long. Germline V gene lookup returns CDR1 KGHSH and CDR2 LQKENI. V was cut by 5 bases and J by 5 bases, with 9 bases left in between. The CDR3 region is CASSEGVYGYTF. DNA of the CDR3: TGTGCCAGCTCAGAAGGCGTTTATGGCTACACCTTC.

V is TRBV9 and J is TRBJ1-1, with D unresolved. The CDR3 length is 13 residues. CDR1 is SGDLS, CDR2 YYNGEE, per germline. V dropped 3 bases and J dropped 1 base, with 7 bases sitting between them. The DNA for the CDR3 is TGTGCCAGCAGCGCGACACAGAACACTGAAGCTTTCTTT. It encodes CASSATQNTEAFF.

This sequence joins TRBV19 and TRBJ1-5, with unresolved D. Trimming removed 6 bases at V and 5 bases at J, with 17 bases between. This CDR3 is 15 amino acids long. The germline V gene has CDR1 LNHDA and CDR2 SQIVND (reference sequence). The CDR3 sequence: CASRPPGGPDQPQHF. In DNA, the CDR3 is TGTGCCAGTAGGCCTCCTGGAGGCCCTGATCAGCCCCAGCATTTT.

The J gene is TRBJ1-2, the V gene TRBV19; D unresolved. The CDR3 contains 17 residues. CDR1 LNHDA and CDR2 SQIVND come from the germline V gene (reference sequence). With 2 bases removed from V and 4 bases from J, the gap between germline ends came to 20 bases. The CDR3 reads CASSINELSGSSYGYTF. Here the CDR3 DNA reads TGTGCCAGTAGTATAAACGAACTCTCCGGGAGTAGCTATGGCTACACCTTC.

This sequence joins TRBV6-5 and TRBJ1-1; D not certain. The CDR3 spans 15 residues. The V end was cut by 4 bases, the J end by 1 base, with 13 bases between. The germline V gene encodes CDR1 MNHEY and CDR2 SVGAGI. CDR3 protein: CASSSWDFGNTEAFF. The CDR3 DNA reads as TGTGCCAGCAGTTCTTGGGATTTCGGGAACACTGAAGCTTTCTTT.

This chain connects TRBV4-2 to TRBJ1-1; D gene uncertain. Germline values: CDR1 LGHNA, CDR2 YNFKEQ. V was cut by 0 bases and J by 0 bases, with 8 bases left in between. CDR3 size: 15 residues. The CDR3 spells CASSQDQTLNTEAFF. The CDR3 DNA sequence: TGTGCCAGCAGCCAAGATCAAACCCTGAACACTGAAGCTTTCTTT.

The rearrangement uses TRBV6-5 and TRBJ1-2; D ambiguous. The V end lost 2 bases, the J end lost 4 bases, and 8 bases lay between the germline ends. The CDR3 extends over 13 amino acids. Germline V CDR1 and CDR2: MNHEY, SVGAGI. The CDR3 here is CASSYEPFYGYTF. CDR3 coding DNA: TGTGCCAGCAGTTACGAGCCCTTCTATGGCTACACCTTC.

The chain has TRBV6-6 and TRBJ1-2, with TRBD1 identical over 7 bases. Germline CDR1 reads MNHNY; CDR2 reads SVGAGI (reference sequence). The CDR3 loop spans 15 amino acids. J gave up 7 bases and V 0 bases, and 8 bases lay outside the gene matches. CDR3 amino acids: CASSYSSTGASGYTF. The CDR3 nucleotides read TGTGCCAGCAGTTACTCGTCAACAGGGGCGTCTGGCTACACCTTC.

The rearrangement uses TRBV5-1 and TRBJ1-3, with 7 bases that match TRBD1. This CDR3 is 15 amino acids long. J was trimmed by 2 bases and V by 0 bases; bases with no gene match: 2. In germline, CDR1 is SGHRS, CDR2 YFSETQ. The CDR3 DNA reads TGCGCCAGCAGCTTGGCGGGGACAGCTGGAAACACCATATATTTT. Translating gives CASSLAGTAGNTIYF.

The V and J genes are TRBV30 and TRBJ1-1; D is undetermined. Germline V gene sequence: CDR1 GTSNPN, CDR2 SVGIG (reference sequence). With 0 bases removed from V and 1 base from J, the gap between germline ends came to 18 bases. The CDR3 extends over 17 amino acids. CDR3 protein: CAWSVHPATLKNTEAFF. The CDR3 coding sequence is TGTGCCTGGAGTGTTCACCCGGCAACCCTAAAGAACACTGAAGCTTTCTTT.

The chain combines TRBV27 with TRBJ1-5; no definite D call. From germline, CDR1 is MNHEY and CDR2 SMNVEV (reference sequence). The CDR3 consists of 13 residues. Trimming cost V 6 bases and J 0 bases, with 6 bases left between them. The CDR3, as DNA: TGTGCCAGCAGGGCCGTTAGCAATCAGCCCCAGCATTTT. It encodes CASRAVSNQPQHF.

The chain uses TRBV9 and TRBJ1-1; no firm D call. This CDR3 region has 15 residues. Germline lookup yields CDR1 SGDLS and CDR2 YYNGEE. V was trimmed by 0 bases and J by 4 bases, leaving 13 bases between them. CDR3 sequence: CASSVEMGRITEAFF. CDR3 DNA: TGTGCCAGCAGCGTAGAGATGGGGAGAATCACTGAAGCTTTCTTT.

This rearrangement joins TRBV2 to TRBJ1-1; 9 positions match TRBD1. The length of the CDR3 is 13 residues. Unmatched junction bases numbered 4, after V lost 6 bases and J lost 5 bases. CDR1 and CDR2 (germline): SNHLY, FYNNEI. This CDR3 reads CASSRDRETEAFF. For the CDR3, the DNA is TGTGCCAGCAGCCGGGACAGGGAGACTGAAGCTTTCTTT.